This is a list of T cell receptor beta chains from one sample in a study of CD8 T cells in ankylosing spondylitis. Via MiXCR, TCRdb re-called the 5' RACE reads, giving one row per CDR3 protein. Of tens of thousands of distinct CDR3 sequences listed, under 30% are singletons. Sequences were obtained from blood, either unsorted or a sorted T cell fraction (not recorded which). Receptors were obtained from a male donor with ankylosing spondylitis or in good health (not recorded which). The CDR3 runs from the conserved cysteine through the conserved F or W. The D gene is left open where the match is weak.

J | D | V | CDR3
TRBJ1-1 | . | TRBV5-1 | CASTQEGDSTEAFF
TRBJ1-1 | . | TRBV5-1 | CASSLGPGSTEAFF
TRBJ2-1 | . | TRBV20-1 | CSASTGRGAYNEQFF
TRBJ2-2 | TRBD1 | TRBV6-5 | CASSTTGQGFPTGELFF
TRBJ2-1 | TRBD2 | TRBV20-1 | CSAETGLAYNEQFF
TRBJ1-5 | TRBD1 | TRBV6-1 | CASSDTGGMGNQPQHF
TRBJ1-4 | . | TRBV7-2 | CASSLEGQGGEKLFF
TRBJ2-3 | . | TRBV15 | CATVEGRSTDTQYF
TRBJ2-5 | . | TRBV7-7 | CASSLEYQPRETQYF
TRBJ2-1 | TRBD2 | TRBV5-1 | CASSLYTSATSYNEQFF
TRBJ2-1 | TRBD1 | TRBV5-5 | CASRIGTANSYNEQFF
TRBJ1-1 | . | TRBV11-2 | CASSLDTGHMNTEAFF